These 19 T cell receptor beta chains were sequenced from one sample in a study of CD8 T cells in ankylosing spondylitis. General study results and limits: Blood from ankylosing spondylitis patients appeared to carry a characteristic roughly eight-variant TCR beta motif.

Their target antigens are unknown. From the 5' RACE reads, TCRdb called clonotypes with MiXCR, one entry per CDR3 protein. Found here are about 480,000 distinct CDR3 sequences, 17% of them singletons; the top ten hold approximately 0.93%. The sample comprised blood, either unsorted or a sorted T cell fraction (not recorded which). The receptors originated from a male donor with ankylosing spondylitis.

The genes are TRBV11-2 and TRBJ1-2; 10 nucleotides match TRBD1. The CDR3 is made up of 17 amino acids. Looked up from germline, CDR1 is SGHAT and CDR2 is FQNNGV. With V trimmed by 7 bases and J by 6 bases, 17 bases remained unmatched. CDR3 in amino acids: CASTLLGTGAQGDGYTF. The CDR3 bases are TGTGCCAGCACGCTCCTTGGGACAGGGGCCCAGGGGGATGGCTACACCTTC.

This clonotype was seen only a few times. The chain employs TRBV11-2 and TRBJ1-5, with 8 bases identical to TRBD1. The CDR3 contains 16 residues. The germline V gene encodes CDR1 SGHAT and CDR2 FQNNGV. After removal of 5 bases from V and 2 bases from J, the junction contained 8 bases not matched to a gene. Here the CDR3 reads CASSNAGGRGNQPQHF. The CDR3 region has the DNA TGTGCCAGCAGCAACGCAGGGGGCCGAGGCAATCAGCCCCAGCATTTT.

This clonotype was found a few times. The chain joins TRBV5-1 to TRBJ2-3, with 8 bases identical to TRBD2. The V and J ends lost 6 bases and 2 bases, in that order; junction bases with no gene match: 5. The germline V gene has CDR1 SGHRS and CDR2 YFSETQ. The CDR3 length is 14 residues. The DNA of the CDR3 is TGCGCCAGCACGAGCGGGGGTTACACAGATACGCAGTATTTT. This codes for CASTSGGYTDTQYF.

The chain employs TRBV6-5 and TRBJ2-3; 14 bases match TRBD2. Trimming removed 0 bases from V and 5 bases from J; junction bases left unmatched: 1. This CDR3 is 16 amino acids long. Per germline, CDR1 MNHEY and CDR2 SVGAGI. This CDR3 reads CASSYSTSGREDTQYF. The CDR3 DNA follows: TGTGCCAGCAGTTACTCGACTAGCGGGAGGGAAGATACGCAGTATTTT.

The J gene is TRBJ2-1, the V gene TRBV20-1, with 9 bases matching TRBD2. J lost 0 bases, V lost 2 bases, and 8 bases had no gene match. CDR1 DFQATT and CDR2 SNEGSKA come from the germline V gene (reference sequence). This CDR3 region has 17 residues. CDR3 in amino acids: CSARLAAGGSSYNEQFF. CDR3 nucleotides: TGCAGTGCTAGATTGGCAGCGGGGGGCTCCTCCTACAATGAGCAGTTCTTC.

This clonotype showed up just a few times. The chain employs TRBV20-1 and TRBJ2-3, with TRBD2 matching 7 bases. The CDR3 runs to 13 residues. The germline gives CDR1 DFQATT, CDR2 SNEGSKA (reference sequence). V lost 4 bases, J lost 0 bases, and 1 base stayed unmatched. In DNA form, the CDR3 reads TGCAGTGCTACTAGCGGAAGCACAGATACGCAGTATTTT. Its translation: CSATSGSTDTQYF.

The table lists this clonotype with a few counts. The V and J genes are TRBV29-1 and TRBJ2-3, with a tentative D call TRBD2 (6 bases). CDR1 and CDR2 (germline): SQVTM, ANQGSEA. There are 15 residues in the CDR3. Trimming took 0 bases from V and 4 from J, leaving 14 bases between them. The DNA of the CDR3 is TGCAGCGTTGAAGAAGAGGGAGGTTTGGCAGATACGCAGTATTTT. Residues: CSVEEEGGLADTQYF.

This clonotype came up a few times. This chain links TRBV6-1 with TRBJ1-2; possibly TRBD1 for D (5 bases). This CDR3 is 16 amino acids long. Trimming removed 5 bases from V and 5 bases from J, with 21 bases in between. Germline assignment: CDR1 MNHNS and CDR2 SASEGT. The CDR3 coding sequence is TGTGCCAGCAGTACGACTGGGGCCGGGCCTTTTTATGGCTACACCTTC. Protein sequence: CASSTTGAGPFYGYTF.

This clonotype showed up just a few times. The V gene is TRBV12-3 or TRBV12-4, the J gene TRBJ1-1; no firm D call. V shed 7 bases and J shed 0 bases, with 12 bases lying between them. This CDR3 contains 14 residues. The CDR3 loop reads CASILVDVNTEAFF. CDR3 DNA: TGTGCCAGCATCCTTGTGGACGTGAACACTGAAGCTTTCTTT.

The CDR3 coding sequence is TGTGCCAGCAGCCTGGGCTCAGCGGCGAACACTGAAGCTTTCTTT. It specifies CASSLGSAANTEAFF. This rearrangement joins TRBV3-1 to TRBJ1-1; D gene unclear. V was pared by 4 bases and J by 1 base, with 13 bases between. The CDR3 length is 15 residues. Germline V gene sequence: CDR1 LGHDT, CDR2 YNNKEL (reference sequence). The complete variable domain, with remaining parts taken from reference TRBV3-1 and TRBJ1-1, reads DTAVSQTPKYLVTQMGNDKSIKCEQNLGHDTMYWYKQDSKKFLKIMFSYNNKELIINETVPNRFSPKSPDKAHLNLHINSLELGDSAVYFCASSLGSAANTEAFFGQGTRLTVV.

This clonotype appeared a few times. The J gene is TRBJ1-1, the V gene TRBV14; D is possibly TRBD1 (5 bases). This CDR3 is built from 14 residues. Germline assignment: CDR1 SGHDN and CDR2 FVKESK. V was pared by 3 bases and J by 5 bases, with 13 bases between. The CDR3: CASSQGPGRTEAFF. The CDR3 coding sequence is TGTGCCAGCAGCCAGGGGCCAGGGCGAACTGAAGCTTTCTTT. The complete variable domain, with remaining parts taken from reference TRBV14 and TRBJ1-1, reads EAGVTQFPSHSVIEKGQTVTLRCDPISGHDNLYWYRRVMGKEIKFLLHFVKESKQDESGMPNNRFLAERTGGTYSTLKVQPAELEDSGVYFCASSQGPGRTEAFFGQGTRLTVV.

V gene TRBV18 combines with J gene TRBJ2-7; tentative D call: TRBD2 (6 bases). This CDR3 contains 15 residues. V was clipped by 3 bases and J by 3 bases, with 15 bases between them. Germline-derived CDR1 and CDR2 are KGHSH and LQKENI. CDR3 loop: CASSPFGGPGYEQYF. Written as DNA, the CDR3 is TGTGCCAGCTCACCCTTCGGGGGACCCGGCTACGAGCAGTACTTC.

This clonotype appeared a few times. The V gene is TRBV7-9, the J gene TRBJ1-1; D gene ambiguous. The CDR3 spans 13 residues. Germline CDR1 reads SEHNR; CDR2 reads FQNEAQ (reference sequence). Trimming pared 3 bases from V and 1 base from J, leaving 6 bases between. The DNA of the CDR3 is TGTGCCAGCAGCTTTTCCCGGAACACTGAAGCTTTCTTT. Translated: CASSFSRNTEAFF.

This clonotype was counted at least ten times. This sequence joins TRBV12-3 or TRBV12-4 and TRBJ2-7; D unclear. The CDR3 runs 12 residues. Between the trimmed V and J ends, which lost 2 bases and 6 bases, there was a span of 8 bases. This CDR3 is CASSLRVGEQYF. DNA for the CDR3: TGTGCCAGCAGTTTAAGGGTGGGCGAGCAGTACTTC.

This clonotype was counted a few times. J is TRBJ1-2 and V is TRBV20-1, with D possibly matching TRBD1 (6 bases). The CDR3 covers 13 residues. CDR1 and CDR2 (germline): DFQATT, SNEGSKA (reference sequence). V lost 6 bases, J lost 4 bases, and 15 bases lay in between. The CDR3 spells CSAKSTGIYGYTF. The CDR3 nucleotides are TGCAGTGCCAAGTCGACAGGAATCTATGGCTACACCTTC.

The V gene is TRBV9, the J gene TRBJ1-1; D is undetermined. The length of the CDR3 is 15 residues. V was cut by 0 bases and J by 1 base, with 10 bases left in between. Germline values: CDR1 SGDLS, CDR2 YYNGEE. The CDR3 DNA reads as TGTGCCAGCAGCGTAGTCCCGGGCGGGAACACTGAAGCTTTCTTT. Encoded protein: CASSVVPGGNTEAFF.

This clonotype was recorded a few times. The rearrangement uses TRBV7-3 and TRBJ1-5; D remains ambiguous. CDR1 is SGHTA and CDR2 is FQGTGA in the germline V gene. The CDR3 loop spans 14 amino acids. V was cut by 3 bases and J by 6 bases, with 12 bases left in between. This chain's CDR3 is CASSFSLNPQPQHF. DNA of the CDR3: TGTGCCAGCAGCTTTTCCCTGAACCCTCAGCCCCAGCATTTT.

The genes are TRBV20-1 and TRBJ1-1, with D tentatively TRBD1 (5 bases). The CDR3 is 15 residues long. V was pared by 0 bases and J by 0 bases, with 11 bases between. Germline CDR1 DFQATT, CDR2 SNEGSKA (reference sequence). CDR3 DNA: TGCAGTGCTAGAGACTCCGGGGGGTTGAACACTGAAGCTTTCTTT. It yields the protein CSARDSGGLNTEAFF.

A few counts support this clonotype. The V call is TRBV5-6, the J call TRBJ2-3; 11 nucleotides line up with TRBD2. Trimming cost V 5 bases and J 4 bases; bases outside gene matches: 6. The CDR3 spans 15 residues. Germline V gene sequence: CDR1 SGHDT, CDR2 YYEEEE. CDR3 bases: TGTGCCAGCAGTTGGGGACTAGCGGTGGCAGATACGCAGTATTTT. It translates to CASSWGLAVADTQYF.